The 17 T cell receptor beta chains below come from one sample, sequenced in a study of cytomegalovirus exposure and HLA in healthy donors. The PCR used 60 Vbeta and 13 Jbeta primers. Assay used: immunoSEQ multiplex PCR; TCRdb lists only in-frame clones, some missing. In the table there are over 110,000 clones, 82% of which are singletons. What was sequenced was PBMCs. The receptors were gathered from a male donor in good health and CMV-seronegative.

This clone was counted a single time. The chain couples TRBV28 to TRBJ1-3, with 7 bases aligning to TRBD1. Losses at the gene ends were 3 bases for V and 1 base for J; bases not matched to a gene: 9. Germline assignment: CDR1 MDHEN and CDR2 SYDVKM. This CDR3 region has 17 residues. CDR3 protein: CASSFPDRYSSGNTIYF. CDR3 nucleotides: TGTGCCAGCAGTTTCCCGGACAGGTACTCTTCTGGAAACACCATATATTTT.

J is TRBJ2-3 and V is TRBV7-8; 7 nucleotides line up with TRBD2. Germline V gene sequence: CDR1 SGHVS, CDR2 FQNEAQ. There are 17 residues in the CDR3. J gave up 0 bases and V 2 bases, and 8 bases lay outside the gene matches. As DNA, the CDR3 is TGTGCCAGCAGCTTACCCTCTAGCGGAGATAGCACAGATACGCAGTATTTT. Amino acids: CASSLPSSGDSTDTQYF.

The chain couples TRBV6-1 to TRBJ1-4, with a weak D call TRBD1 (5 bases). Trimming took 5 bases from V and 5 from J, leaving 15 bases between them. Germline V lookup: CDR1 MNHNS, CDR2 SASEGT. CDR3 size: 15 residues. The CDR3 nucleotides are TGTGCCAGCAGTTCCATCGACAGCCCGAATGAAAAACTGTTTTTT. Its protein product is CASSSIDSPNEKLFF.

This clone was seen a handful of times. The chain links TRBV6-5 to TRBJ2-1, with D tentatively TRBD1 (5 bases). Germline V gene data show CDR1 as MNHEY and CDR2 as SVGAGI. V shed 0 bases and J shed 6 bases, with 9 bases lying between them. CDR3 length: 14 amino acids. This CDR3 is CASSYSGVLNEQFF. CDR3 DNA sequence: TGTGCCAGCAGTTACTCAGGGGTCCTCAATGAGCAGTTCTTC.

This chain joins TRBV29-1 and TRBJ1-2; D uncertain. The CDR3 is 15 amino acids. With 0 bases removed from V and 4 bases from J, the gap between germline ends came to 15 bases. From germline, CDR1 is SQVTM and CDR2 ANQGSEA. The CDR3 protein is CSVEDPRIRSYGYTF. The CDR3 DNA reads TGCAGCGTTGAAGATCCTAGGATTCGGAGCTATGGCTACACCTTC.

The rearrangement uses TRBV29-1 and TRBJ2-2; 8 bases match TRBD1. V lost 8 bases to trimming and J lost 4 bases; unmatched junction nucleotides: 9. The CDR3 has 14 residues. Per germline, CDR1 SQVTM and CDR2 ANQGSEA. The CDR3 reads CSSLTGEGTGELFF. The DNA for the CDR3 is TGCAGCTCTTTGACAGGGGAAGGCACCGGGGAGCTGTTTTTT.

V and J are TRBV15 and TRBJ2-6; TRBD1 matches 10 bases. V lost 7 bases and J lost 0; bases outside the gene matches: 12. Germline V gene data show CDR1 as LNHNV and CDR2 as YYDKDF (reference sequence). The CDR3 covers 19 residues. CDR3 in amino acids: CATTVEGQGIISGANVLTF. The DNA of the CDR3 is TGTGCCACCACCGTGGAGGGACAGGGGATAATCTCTGGGGCCAACGTCCTGACTTTC.

The V gene is TRBV2, the J gene TRBJ2-7; 7 nucleotides line up with TRBD2. CDR1 and CDR2 from the germline V gene are SNHLY and FYNNEI. The CDR3 has 10 residues. V lost 8 bases, J lost 6 bases, and 1 base stayed unmatched. The CDR3: CASGEGEQYF. The CDR3, as DNA: TGTGCCAGCGGGGAGGGCGAGCAGTACTTC.

This clone was observed a single time. The rearrangement joins TRBV6-5 to TRBJ2-7; 7 bases agree with TRBD2. Germline CDR1 and CDR2: MNHEY and SVGAGI. The junction had 14 bases not matched to a gene; V was cut back by 6 bases and J by 6 bases. CDR3 size: 15 residues. CDR3 sequence: CASSPRDYPTAEQYF. The CDR3 DNA follows: TGTGCCAGCAGCCCTCGGGACTACCCGACCGCCGAGCAGTACTTC.

The chain carries TRBV30 and TRBJ2-1, with 8 bases matching TRBD2. The V gene end was trimmed by 2 bases and the J gene end by 3 bases; junction bases not matched to a gene: 6. Germline V gives CDR1 GTSNPN, CDR2 SVGIG (reference sequence). This CDR3 spans 15 amino acids. This CDR3 is CAWSTSGLFYNEQFF. CDR3 DNA sequence: TGTGCCTGGAGTACTAGCGGACTCTTCTACAATGAGCAGTTCTTC.

The genes are TRBV9 and TRBJ2-3; TRBD2 is a possible D gene (5 bases). The CDR3 consists of 15 residues. CDR1 is SGDLS and CDR2 is YYNGEE in the germline V gene. The V gene lost 0 bases and the J gene lost 5 bases, with 13 bases spanning the gap. CDR3 DNA: TGTGCCAGCAGCGTAGAGGGAGATCCGGGAGATACGCAGTATTTT. As protein: CASSVEGDPGDTQYF. Using reference TRBV9 and TRBJ2-3 for the parts outside the CDR3, the full variable domain is DSGVTQTPKHLITATGQRVTLRCSPRSGDLSVYWYQQSLDQGLQFLIQYYNGEERAKGNILERFSAQQFPDLHSELNLSSLELGDSALYFCASSVEGDPGDTQYFGPGTRLTVL.

The rearrangement joins TRBV6-6 to TRBJ1-1; D gene unclear. V was pared by 7 bases and J by 7 bases, with 13 bases between. The CDR3 totals 12 residues. CDR1 is MNHNY, CDR2 SVGAGI, per germline (reference sequence). The CDR3 loop is CASNTGVGEAFF. In nucleotides, the CDR3 is TGTGCCAGCAATACTGGAGTAGGTGAAGCTTTCTTT.

The chain combines TRBV28 with TRBJ2-6; D remains unclear. Germline V lookup: CDR1 MDHEN, CDR2 SYDVKM. V was shortened by 8 bases and J by 0 bases, with 11 bases between the two germline ends. The CDR3 length is 15 residues. In DNA, the CDR3 is TGTGCCAGCCTGGGCGTCAGCTCTGGGGCCAACGTCCTGACTTTC. Translating gives CASLGVSSGANVLTF.

This chain uses TRBV4-3 with TRBJ1-2; D uncertain. The CDR3 contains 14 residues. V dropped 0 bases and J dropped 4 bases, with 9 bases sitting between them. Germline values: CDR1 LGHNA, CDR2 YSLEER. CDR3 sequence (DNA): TGCGCCAGCAGCCAAGATAGCGGCAGCTATGGCTACACCTTC. This sequence encodes CASSQDSGSYGYTF.

The J gene is TRBJ2-2, the V gene TRBV6-5, with D possibly TRBD2 on 6 matching bases. Germline lookup yields CDR1 MNHEY and CDR2 SVGAGI. CDR3 length equals 15 residues. Trimming removed 6 bases at V and 2 bases at J, with 13 bases between. CDR3 coding DNA: TGTGCCAGCAGATCGGGAGTCCCAAACACCGGGGAGCTGTTTTTT. Amino acids: CASRSGVPNTGELFF.

The chain recombines TRBV9 with TRBJ2-1; 10 bases line up with TRBD2. Per germline, CDR1 SGDLS and CDR2 YYNGEE. The trim removed 0 bases at V and 7 bases at J, leaving 4 bases unmatched. This CDR3 comprises 15 residues. The CDR3 reads CASSVVLAGVNEQFF. As DNA, the CDR3 is TGTGCCAGCAGCGTAGTGCTAGCGGGGGTGAATGAGCAGTTCTTC.

This sequence joins TRBV5-1 and TRBJ2-2, with a possible D match to TRBD1 (5 bases). Trimming removed 3 bases at V and 1 base at J, with 7 bases between. CDR1 is SGHRS, CDR2 YFSETQ, per germline. The CDR3 length is 14 residues. The CDR3 DNA is TGCGCCAGCAGCTCGACAGTGAACACCGGGGAGCTGTTTTTT. This gives the protein CASSSTVNTGELFF.